The sequence of this T cell receptor (beta chain) was determined in a study of shared clonotypes between healthy human individuals. The assay used deep level. Sequenced by immunoSEQ multiplex PCR; TCRdb stores in-frame clones only, minus some. The table lists approximately 2.4 million clones, under 97% of them singletons. Trimming cost V 1 base and J 10 bases, with 10 bases left between them. The CDR3 covers 13 residues. Germline V gives CDR1 MGHDK, CDR2 SYGVNS. Sequences were obtained from naive CD4+ T cells sorted from blood. Documented subset: CD45RA+ positively selected. This chain links TRBV25-1 with TRBJ1-4; D perhaps matches TRBD1 (6 bases). The clonotype comes from a man aged 18 to 35 in good health. This chain's CDR3 is CASSEFEGGKLFF. CDR3 DNA sequence: TGTGCCAGCAGTGAATTTGAGGGGGGAAAACTGTTTTTT.